The rows below give T cell receptor beta chains drawn from one sample of a study of cytomegalovirus exposure and HLA in healthy donors. The assay was immunoSEQ multiplex PCR, and TCRdb's table has in-frame clones only and misses some. In the table there are roughly 100,000 clones, more than 70% of which are singletons. Sequencing was done on a sample of PBMCs. These receptors came from a man younger than 40 in good health and CMV-seronegative. CDR3s include the opening cysteine and the closing phenylalanine or tryptophan. The order of the fields is J gene, V gene, CDR3 protein.

J: TRBJ2-7; V: TRBV27; CDR3: CASSLGPGQTYEQYF
J: TRBJ2-1; V: TRBV29-1; CDR3: CSVEGAGRAGVNEQFF
J: TRBJ1-5; V: TRBV6-6; CDR3: CASSYSGGGQPQHF
J: TRBJ2-7; V: TRBV28; CDR3: CASSQLAVPYEQYF
J: TRBJ2-1; V: TRBV6-6; CDR3: CASSYSLAENNEQFF
J: TRBJ2-1; V: TRBV9; CDR3: CASSVASEPYNEQFF
J: TRBJ1-2; V: TRBV30; CDR3: CAWRQPGQGYGYTF
J: TRBJ1-1; V: TRBV7-8; CDR3: CASQGLVNTEAFF
J: TRBJ1-5; V: TRBV28; CDR3: CASSLSGQQPQHF
J: TRBJ2-7; V: TRBV5-4; CDR3: CASSLSGGSTHEQYF
J: TRBJ1-2; V: TRBV28; CDR3: CASSFGHMDGYTF
J: TRBJ2-2; V: TRBV18; CDR3: CASSSAENTGELFF
J: TRBJ2-7; V: TRBV7-7; CDR3: CASSLREGAVYEQYF
J: TRBJ1-2; V: TRBV4-2; CDR3: CASSQGVGGEFYGYTF
J: TRBJ2-3; V: TRBV27; CDR3: CASSLSPVTDTQYF
J: TRBJ1-1; V: TRBV19; CDR3: CASSIDLLRGTMNTEAFF
J: TRBJ2-7; V: TRBV5-1; CDR3: CASSFSGSSYEQYF
J: TRBJ1-5; V: TRBV5-6; CDR3: CASSLWTPNSNQPQHF
J: TRBJ1-2; V: TRBV28; CDR3: CASAEGGAGYGYTF
J: TRBJ2-3; V: TRBV30; CDR3: CAFRDRGTDTQYF
J: TRBJ2-7; V: TRBV7-2; CDR3: CASSLGQGVVYEQYF
J: TRBJ2-5; V: TRBV9; CDR3: CASSVEASGVGETQYF
J: TRBJ2-7; V: TRBV18; CDR3: CASSPPERGSAYEQYF
J: TRBJ1-1; V: TRBV5-1; CDR3: CASSPERQGAEAFF
J: TRBJ2-4; V: TRBV10-1; CDR3: CASTSLGIQYF
J: TRBJ1-1; V: TRBV28; CDR3: CASPTGTGTNMNTEAFF
J: TRBJ2-1; V: TRBV5-1; CDR3: CASSFYRGTLVGNEQFF